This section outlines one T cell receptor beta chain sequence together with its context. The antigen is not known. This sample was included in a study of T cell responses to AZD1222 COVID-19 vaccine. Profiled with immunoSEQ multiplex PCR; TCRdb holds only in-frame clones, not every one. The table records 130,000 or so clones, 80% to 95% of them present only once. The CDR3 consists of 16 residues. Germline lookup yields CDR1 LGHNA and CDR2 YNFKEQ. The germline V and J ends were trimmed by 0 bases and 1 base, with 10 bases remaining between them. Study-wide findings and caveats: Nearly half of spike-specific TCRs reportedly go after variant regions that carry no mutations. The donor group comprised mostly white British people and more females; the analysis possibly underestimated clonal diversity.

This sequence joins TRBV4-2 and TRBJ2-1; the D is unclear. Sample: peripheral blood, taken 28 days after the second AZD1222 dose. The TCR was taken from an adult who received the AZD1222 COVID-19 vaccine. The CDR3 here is CASSQDWQKSYNEQFF. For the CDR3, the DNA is TGTGCCAGCAGCCAAGATTGGCAGAAATCCTACAATGAGCAGTTCTTC.